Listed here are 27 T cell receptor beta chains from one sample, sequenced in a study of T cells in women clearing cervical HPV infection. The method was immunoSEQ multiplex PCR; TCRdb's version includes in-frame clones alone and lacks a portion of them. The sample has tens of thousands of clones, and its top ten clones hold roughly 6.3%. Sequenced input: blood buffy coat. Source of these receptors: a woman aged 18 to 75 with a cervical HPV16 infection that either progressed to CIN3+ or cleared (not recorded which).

CDR3 protein: CASSFDRTHYGYTF. The DNA read from the CDR3 is TGTGCCAGCAGCTTCGACAGAACTCACTATGGC. This sequence joins TRBV5-6 and TRBJ1-2; TRBD1 is a possible D gene (5 bases). Sequencing ends 3 residues short of the CDR3 end; the germline J gene provides the rest. Germline CDR1 and CDR2: SGHDT and YYEEEE. There are 14 residues in the CDR3. V was pared by 2 bases and J by 3 bases, with 11 bases between. Together with reference TRBV5-6 and TRBJ1-2, the CDR3 gives the full variable domain: DAGVTQSPTHLIKTRGQQVTLRCSPKSGHDTVSWYQQALGQGPQFIFQYYEEEERQRGNFPDRFSGHQFPNYSSELNVNALLLGDSALYLCASSFDRTHYGYTFGSGTRLTVV.

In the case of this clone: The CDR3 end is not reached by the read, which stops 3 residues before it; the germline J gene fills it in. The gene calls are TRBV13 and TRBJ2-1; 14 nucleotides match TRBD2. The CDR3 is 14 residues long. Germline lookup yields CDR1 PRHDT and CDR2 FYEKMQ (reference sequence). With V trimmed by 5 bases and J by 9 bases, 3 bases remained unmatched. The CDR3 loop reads CASSPGLAGVEQFF. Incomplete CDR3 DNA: TGTGCCAGCAGCCCGGGACTAGCGGGAGTTGAG.

CDR3 loop: CASSSGYEETQYF. The DNA read from the CDR3 is TGTGCCAGCAGCTCAGGGTATGAGGAGACC. The V call is TRBV5-4, the J call TRBJ2-5; TRBD1 might be the D (5 bases). The sequence runs out 3 residues before the end of the CDR3; the remainder is reconstructed from the germline J gene. CDR1 is SGHNT and CDR2 is YYREEE in the germline V gene (reference sequence). The CDR3 is 13 residues long. Deletions cut 3 bases from V and 5 bases from J, with 11 bases between.

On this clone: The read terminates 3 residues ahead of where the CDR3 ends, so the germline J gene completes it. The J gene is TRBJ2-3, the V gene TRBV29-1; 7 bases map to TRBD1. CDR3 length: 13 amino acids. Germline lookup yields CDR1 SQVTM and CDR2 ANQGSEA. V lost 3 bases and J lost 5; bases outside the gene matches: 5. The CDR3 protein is CSVETGIRDTQYF. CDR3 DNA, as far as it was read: TGCAGCGTTGAGACAGGGATCAGAGATACG.

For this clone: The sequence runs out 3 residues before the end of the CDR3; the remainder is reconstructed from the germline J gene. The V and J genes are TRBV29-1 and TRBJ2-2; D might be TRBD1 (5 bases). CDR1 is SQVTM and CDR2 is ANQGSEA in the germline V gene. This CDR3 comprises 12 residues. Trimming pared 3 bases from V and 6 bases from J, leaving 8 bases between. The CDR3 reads CSVEQGPGELFF. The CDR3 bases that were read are TGCAGCGTTGAGCAGGGCCCCGGGGAG.

The CDR3 loop reads CASSFYGRRYYEQYF. Incomplete CDR3 DNA: TGTGCCAGCAGTTTTTATGGCAGAAGATACTACGAG. The V gene is TRBV28, the J gene TRBJ2-7; D remains ambiguous. The CDR3 end is not reached by the read, which stops 3 residues before it; the germline J gene fills it in. Trimming removed 3 bases from V and 3 bases from J, with 15 bases in between. Germline-derived CDR1 and CDR2 are MDHEN and SYDVKM. The CDR3 extends over 15 amino acids.

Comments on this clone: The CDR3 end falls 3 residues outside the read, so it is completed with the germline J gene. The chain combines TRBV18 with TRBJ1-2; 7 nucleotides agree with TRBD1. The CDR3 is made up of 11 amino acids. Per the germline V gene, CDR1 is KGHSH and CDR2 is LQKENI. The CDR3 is CASSNRGGYTF. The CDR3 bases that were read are TGTGCCAGCTCGAACAGGGGAGGC.

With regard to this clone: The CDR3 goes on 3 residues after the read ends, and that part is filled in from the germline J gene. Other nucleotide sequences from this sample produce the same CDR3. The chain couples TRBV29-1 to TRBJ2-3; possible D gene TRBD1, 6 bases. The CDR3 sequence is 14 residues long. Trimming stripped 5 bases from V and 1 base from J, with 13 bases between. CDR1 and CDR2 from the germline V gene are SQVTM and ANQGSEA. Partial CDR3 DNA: TGCAGCGTTTTAGGGGGAGAGCGCACAGATACG. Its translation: CSVLGGERTDT. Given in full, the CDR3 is CSVLGGERTDTQYF.

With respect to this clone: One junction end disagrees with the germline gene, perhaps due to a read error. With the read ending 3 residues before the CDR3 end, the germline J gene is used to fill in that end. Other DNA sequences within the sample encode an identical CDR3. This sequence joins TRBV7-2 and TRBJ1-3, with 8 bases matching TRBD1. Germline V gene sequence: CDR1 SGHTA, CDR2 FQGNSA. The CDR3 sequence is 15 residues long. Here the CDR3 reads CASSGQGFSGNTIYF. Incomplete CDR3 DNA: TGTGCCAGCAGCGGACAGGGCTTCTCTGGAAACACA.

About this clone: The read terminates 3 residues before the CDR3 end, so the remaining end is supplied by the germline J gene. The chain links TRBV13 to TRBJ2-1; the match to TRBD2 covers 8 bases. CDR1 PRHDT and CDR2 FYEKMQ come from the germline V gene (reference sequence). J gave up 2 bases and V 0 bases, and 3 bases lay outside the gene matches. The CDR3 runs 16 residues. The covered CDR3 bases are TGTGCCAGCAGCTTAGGGCTAGCGGGTACCTACAATGAG. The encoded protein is CASSLGLAGTYNE. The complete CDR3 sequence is CASSLGLAGTYNEQFF.

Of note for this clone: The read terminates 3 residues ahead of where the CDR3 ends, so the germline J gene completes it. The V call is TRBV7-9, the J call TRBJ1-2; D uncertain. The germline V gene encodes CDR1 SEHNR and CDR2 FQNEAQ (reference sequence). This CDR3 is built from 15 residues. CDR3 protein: CASSLESIGYNDYTF. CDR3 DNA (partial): TGTGCCAGCAGCTTAGAAAGTATAGGGTACAATGAC.

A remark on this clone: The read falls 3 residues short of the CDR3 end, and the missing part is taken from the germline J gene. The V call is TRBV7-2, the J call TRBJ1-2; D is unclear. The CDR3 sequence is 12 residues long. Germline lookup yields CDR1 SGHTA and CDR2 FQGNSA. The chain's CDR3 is CASRSVSDTYTF. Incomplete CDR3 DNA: TGTGCCAGCAGATCAGTATCAGATACC.

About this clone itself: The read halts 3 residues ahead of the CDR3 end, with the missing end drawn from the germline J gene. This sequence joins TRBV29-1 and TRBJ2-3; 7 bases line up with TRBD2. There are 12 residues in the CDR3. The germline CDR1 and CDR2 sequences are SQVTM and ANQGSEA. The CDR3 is CSVVEGGETQYF. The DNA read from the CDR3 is TGCAGCGTTGTGGAGGGAGGGGAGACG.

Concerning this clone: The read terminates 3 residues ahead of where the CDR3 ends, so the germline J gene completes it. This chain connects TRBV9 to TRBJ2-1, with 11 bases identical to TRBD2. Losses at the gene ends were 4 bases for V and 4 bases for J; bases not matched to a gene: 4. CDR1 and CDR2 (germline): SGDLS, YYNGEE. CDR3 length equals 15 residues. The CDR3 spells CASSIGTSGYNEQFF. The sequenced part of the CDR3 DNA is TGTGCCAGCAGCATAGGGACTAGCGGTTACAATGAG. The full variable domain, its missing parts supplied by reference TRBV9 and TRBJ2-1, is DSGVTQTPKHLITATGQRVTLRCSPRSGDLSVYWYQQSLDQGLQFLIQYYNGEERAKGNILERFSAQQFPDLHSELNLSSLELGDSALYFCASSIGTSGYNEQFFGPGTRLTVL.

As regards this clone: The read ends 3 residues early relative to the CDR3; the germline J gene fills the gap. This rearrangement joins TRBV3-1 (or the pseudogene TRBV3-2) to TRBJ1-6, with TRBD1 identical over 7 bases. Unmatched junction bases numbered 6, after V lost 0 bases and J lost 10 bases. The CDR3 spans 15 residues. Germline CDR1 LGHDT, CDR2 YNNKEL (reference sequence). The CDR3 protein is CASSQDRGGRSPLHF. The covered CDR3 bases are TGTGCCAGCAGCCAAGATCGAGGGGGCCGGTCACCC.

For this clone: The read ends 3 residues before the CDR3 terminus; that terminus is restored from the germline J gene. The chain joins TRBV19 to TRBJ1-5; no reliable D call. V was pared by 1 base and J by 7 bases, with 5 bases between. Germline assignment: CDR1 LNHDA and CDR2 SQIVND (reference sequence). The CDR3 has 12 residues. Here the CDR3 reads CASSIGPQPQHF. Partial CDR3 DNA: TGTGCCAGTAGTATAGGGCCACAGCCC.

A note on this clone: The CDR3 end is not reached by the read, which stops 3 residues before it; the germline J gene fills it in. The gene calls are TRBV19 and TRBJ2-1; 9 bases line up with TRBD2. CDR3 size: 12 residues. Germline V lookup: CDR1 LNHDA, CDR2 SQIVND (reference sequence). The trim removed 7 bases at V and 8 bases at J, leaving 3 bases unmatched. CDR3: CASKGLAYEQFF. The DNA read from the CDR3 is TGTGCCAGTAAGGGACTAGCCTATGAG.

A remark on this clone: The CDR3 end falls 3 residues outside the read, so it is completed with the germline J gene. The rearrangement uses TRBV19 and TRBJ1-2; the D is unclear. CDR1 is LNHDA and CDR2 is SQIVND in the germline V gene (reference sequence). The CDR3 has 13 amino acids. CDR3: CASSSQIYNDYTF. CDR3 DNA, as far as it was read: TGTGCCAGTAGTAGCCAAATTTACAATGAC.

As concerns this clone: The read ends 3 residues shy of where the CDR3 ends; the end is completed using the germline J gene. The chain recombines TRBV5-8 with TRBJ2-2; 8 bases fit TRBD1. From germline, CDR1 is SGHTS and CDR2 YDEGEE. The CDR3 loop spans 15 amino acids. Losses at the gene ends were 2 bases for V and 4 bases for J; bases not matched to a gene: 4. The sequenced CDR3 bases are TGTGCCAGCAGCTTCAGGGGGCTTGGCACCGGGGAG. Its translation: CASSFRGLGTGE. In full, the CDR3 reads CASSFRGLGTGELFF. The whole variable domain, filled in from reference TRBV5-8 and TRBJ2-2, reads EAGVTQSPTHLIKTRGQQATLRCSPISGHTSVYWYQQALGLGLQFLLWYDEGEERNRGNFPPRFSGRQFPNYSSELNVNALELEDSALYLCASSFRGLGTGELFFGEGSRLTVL.

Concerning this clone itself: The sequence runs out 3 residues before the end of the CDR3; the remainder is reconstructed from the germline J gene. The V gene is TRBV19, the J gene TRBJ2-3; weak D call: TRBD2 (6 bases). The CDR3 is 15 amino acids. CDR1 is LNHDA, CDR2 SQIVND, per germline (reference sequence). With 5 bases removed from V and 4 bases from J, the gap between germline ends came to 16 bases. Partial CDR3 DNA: TGTGCCAGTAGTGTCCGGGCTAGCGCCCCAGATACG. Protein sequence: CASSVRASAPDT. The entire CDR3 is CASSVRASAPDTQYF.

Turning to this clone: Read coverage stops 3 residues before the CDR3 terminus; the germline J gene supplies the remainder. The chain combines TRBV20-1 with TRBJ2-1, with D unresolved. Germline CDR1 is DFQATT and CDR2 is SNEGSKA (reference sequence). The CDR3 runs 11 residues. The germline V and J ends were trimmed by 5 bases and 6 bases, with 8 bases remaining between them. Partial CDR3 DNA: TGCAGTGCTGACTGGCTCAATGAG. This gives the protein CSADWLNE. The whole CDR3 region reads CSADWLNEQFF.

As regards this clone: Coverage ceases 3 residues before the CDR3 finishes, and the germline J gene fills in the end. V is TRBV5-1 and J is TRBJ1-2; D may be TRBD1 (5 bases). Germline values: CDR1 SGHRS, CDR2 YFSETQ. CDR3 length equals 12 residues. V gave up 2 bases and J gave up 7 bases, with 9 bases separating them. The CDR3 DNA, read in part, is TGCGCCAGCAGCTTAGCAGGGTTTGGC. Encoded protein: CASSLAGFG. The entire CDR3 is CASSLAGFGYTF.

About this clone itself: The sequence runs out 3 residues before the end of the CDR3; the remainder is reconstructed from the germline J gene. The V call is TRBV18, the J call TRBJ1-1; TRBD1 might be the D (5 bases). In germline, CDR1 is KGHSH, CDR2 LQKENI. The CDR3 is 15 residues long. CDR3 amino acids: CASSRRGLSTDTAFF. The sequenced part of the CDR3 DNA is TGTGCCAGCTCAAGGCGGGGACTCTCCACAGATACG. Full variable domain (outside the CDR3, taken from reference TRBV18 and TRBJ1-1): NAGVMQNPRHLVRRRGQEARLRCSPMKGHSHVYWYRQLPEEGLKFMVYLQKENIIDESGMPKERFSAEFPKEGPSILRIQQVVRGDSAAYFCASSRRGLSTDTAFFGQGTRLTVV.

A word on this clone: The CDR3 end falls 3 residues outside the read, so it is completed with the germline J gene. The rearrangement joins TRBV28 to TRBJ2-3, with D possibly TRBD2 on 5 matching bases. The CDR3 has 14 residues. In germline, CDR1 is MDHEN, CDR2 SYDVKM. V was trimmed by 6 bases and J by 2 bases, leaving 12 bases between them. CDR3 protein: CASRGAEFTDTQYF. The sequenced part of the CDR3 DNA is TGTGCCAGCAGGGGAGCGGAGTTCACAGATACG.

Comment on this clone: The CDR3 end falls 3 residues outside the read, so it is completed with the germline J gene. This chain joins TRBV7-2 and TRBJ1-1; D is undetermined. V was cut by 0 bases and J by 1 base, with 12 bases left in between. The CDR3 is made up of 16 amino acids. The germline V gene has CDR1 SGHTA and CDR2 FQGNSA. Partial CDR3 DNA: TGTGCCAGCAGCTTAGCGGTAGTGGCAGGGAACACTGAA. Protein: CASSLAVVAGNTE. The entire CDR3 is CASSLAVVAGNTEAFF.

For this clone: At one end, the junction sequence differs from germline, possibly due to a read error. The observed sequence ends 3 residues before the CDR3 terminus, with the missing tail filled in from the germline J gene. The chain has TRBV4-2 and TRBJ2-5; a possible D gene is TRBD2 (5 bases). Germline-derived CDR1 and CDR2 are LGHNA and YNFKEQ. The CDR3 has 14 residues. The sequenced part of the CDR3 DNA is TGCGCCAGCAGCCACACCATACTAGGGGAGACC. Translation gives CASSHTILGET. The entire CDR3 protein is CASSHTILGETQYF.

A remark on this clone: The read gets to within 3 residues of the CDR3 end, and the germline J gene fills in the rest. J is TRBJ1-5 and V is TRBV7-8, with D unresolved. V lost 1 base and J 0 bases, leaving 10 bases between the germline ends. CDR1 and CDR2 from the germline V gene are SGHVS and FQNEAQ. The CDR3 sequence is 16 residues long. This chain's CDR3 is CASSLGQFYSNQPQHF. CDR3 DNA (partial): TGTGCCAGCAGCTTAGGACAATTTTATAGCAATCAGCCC.